A selection of T cell receptor beta chains follows, all from one sample in a study of CD8 T cells in Susac syndrome. TCRdb called the immunoSEQ multiplex PCR reads again in MiXCR, with one record for every CDR3 protein. The sample has under 110,000 distinct CDR3 sequences, roughly 95% seen once. Input material: CD8+ T cells from PBMCs. The receptors here all came from a human donor with Susac syndrome. Each CDR3 is given with its conserved first and last residue. The D gene is left open where the match is weak. Only some rows state a clone size, as once, few, many or a class for expanded clones.

DNA	CDR3	D	size	V	J
TGCGCCAGCAGCCCCCTGGGACAGGGGGGCACCTTC	CASSPLGQGGTF	TRBD1	NA	TRBV5-1	TRBJ1-2
TGTGCCAGCAATGGACAGGGACTTGGTAGCAATCAGCCCCAGCATTTT	CASNGQGLGSNQPQHF	TRBD1	NA	TRBV2	TRBJ1-5
TGTGCCAGCAGAGAGGACAGGCTCGAGCAGTTCTTC	CASREDRLEQFF	TRBD1	NA	TRBV7-9	TRBJ2-1
TGCAGTGCCCCCGGGGGGTACAATCAGCCCCAGCATTTT	CSAPGGYNQPQHF	NA	NA	TRBV20-1	TRBJ1-5
TGTGCCAGCAGTTCTAACATAGGGGGCGATGAGCAGTTCTTC	CASSSNIGGDEQFF	TRBD1	NA	TRBV7-3	TRBJ2-1
TGCAGCGTTGAGGGGGCGAATGAAAAACTGTTTTTT	CSVEGANEKLFF	NA	NA	TRBV29-1	TRBJ1-4
TGCGCCAGCAGCCACAACCCGGGACAGGGGCTTAATGAGCAGTTCTTC	CASSHNPGQGLNEQFF	TRBD1	NA	TRBV4-1	TRBJ2-1
TGTGCCAGCGGTCAATCCCTGCGGGGGCAAGAGACCCAGTACTTC	CASGQSLRGQETQYF	TRBD2	NA	TRBV2	TRBJ2-5
TGCGCCAGCAGCCCCCGGGAGACCGGGGAGCTGTTTTTT	CASSPRETGELFF	NA	once	TRBV4-1	TRBJ2-2
TGTGCCAGCAGCGATGGGGGGGAAGGACAGCCCCAGCATTTT	CASSDGGEGQPQHF	NA	NA	TRBV9	TRBJ1-5
TGTGCCAGCAGCTCCTCCCAGGGGAAGGCCTACGAGCAGTACTTC	CASSSSQGKAYEQYF	NA	NA	TRBV7-9	TRBJ2-7
TGCAGTGCTCTTCAGCGGGACAGATTCTACGAGCAGTACTTC	CSALQRDRFYEQYF	NA	NA	TRBV20-1	TRBJ2-7
TGTGCCAGCAGTTTAAGTCGCGCCAATGAGCAGTTCTTC	CASSLSRANEQFF	NA	NA	TRBV27	TRBJ2-1
TGCGCCAGCAGCCATACTAGCGGGGGGGTGGACATTCAGTACTTC	CASSHTSGGVDIQYF	TRBD2	NA	TRBV4-1	TRBJ2-4
TGTGCCAGCAGTCCCGCCGTCGGGTATATTGGAAACACCATATATTTT	CASSPAVGYIGNTIYF	NA	NA	TRBV27	TRBJ1-3
TGTGCCAGCAGCCAGCGACAGGGTCTTGACGAGCAGTACTTC	CASSQRQGLDEQYF	TRBD1	NA	TRBV4-2	TRBJ2-7
TGTGCCAGCAGCGTTAGAGCTTCCAAAAACATTCAGTACTTC	CASSVRASKNIQYF	NA	NA	TRBV13	TRBJ2-4
TGCAGTGCTAGGGATCCGGGACAGGCGGCCGAGGCAGGCTACACCTTC	CSARDPGQAAEAGYTF	TRBD1	NA	TRBV20-1	TRBJ1-2
TGCAGCGTTACGACAGGAAACGAGCAGTACTTC	CSVTTGNEQYF	NA	NA	TRBV29-1	TRBJ2-7
TGTGCCAGCAGTCGGGACGCTAACAATGAGCAGTTCTTC	CASSRDANNEQFF	NA	NA	TRBV6-2/TRBV6-3	TRBJ2-1
TGTGCCATCCGGGCCTTCGAGGGGCAGCCCCAGCATTTT	CAIRAFEGQPQHF	NA	NA	TRBV6-6	TRBJ1-5
TGTGCCAGCAGTTTTCTGGCGGGGGACGGGGAGCAGTACTTC	CASSFLAGDGEQYF	TRBD2	NA	TRBV27	TRBJ2-7
TGCAGCGTCAGGACAGGGGGCGGCTACGAGCAGTACTTC	CSVRTGGGYEQYF	TRBD1	NA	TRBV29-1	TRBJ2-7
TGTGCCAGCAGCCAAGATTTCGGCGGGCGGGGAGATACGCAGTATTTT	CASSQDFGGRGDTQYF	NA	NA	TRBV3-1	TRBJ2-3
TGTGCCAGCAGCCAAGACGTTTTGCGGGGGAACACCGGGGAGCTGTTTTTT	CASSQDVLRGNTGELFF	NA	NA	TRBV4-2	TRBJ2-2
TGTGCCAGTAGTAGGGACTCCTACGAGCAGTACTTC	CASSRDSYEQYF	NA	few	TRBV19	TRBJ2-7
TGTGCCAGCAGTCCAGGGTCCACCTTC	CASSPGSTF	NA	NA	TRBV12-3/TRBV12-4	TRBJ1-2
TGTGCCAGCAGCATGCCCCCGGATACGCAGTATTTT	CASSMPPDTQYF	NA	NA	TRBV5-4	TRBJ2-3
TGTGCCAGCAGCGCCCAGGGAGCGGGGCCGCAAGAGACCCAGTACTTC	CASSAQGAGPQETQYF	TRBD2	NA	TRBV9	TRBJ2-5
TGTGCCAGCAGCTTGGGCGGGGGGCCTTACAATGAGCAGTTCTTC	CASSLGGGPYNEQFF	TRBD2	few	TRBV7-9	TRBJ2-1
TGTGCCAGCAGCTTAGTCAGGGGTCAAGAGACCCAGTACTTC	CASSLVRGQETQYF	NA	NA	TRBV11-2	TRBJ2-5
TGTGCCACCAGCGAAGAGCGGAATTCAGGGGGGGGCTACGAGCAGTACTTC	CATSEERNSGGGYEQYF	NA	NA	TRBV15	TRBJ2-7
TGTGCCAGCTCACCACCGATGGCAGCCCACACTGAAGCTTTCTTT	CASSPPMAAHTEAFF	NA	NA	TRBV18	TRBJ1-1
TGTGCCAGCAGCGTAGACGGGACACAGCCCCAGCATTTT	CASSVDGTQPQHF	NA	NA	TRBV9	TRBJ1-5
TGTGCCAGCACCCCAGAGGCACAGCCGAAGACCCAGTACTTC	CASTPEAQPKTQYF	NA	NA	TRBV13	TRBJ2-5
TGTGCCAGCAGTTCGGACAGGGACACTGAAGCTTTCTTT	CASSSDRDTEAFF	TRBD1	few	TRBV6-5	TRBJ1-1
TGTGCCAGCACCCTGTGGTCTAGCGGGGAGTCCTACGAGCAGTACTTC	CASTLWSSGESYEQYF	TRBD2	NA	TRBV2	TRBJ2-7
TGCAGTGCTAGAGCCCGGGACGGAAACTACGAGCAGTACTTC	CSARARDGNYEQYF	NA	NA	TRBV20-1	TRBJ2-7
TGTGCCAGCAGTCCAGCGGGGCGCACAGATACGCAGTATTTT	CASSPAGRTDTQYF	TRBD2	NA	TRBV6-5	TRBJ2-3
TGCGCCAGCAGTCAAGTCATAGGGGGGAGGACCCACTATGGCTACACCTTC	CASSQVIGGRTHYGYTF	NA	once	TRBV23-1	TRBJ1-2
TGTGCCAGCAGCTTAAGGACAGGGGGGTACGAGCAGTACTTC	CASSLRTGGYEQYF	TRBD1	NA	TRBV5-8	TRBJ2-7
TGTGCCAGCAGTTACGGGACAGGGCCCTACGAGCAGTACTTC	CASSYGTGPYEQYF	TRBD1	NA	TRBV6-2/TRBV6-3	TRBJ2-7
TGTGCCAGCAGCGTCGGGGTTGAGACCCAGTACTTC	CASSVGVETQYF	NA	NA	TRBV12-3/TRBV12-4	TRBJ2-5
TGTGCCAGCAGTGAAGGACAGGGGCGGTGGACTGAAGCTTTCTTT	CASSEGQGRWTEAFF	TRBD1	NA	TRBV2	TRBJ1-1
TGTGCCAGCAGCGACCGGGACTCCCAAGAGACCCAGTACTTC	CASSDRDSQETQYF	NA	NA	TRBV13	TRBJ2-5
TGTGCCAGTGGAGGGCCGTACGAGCAGTACTTC	CASGGPYEQYF	NA	NA	TRBV19	TRBJ2-7
TGCAGCGTTGAACTGGGGGGGATGGAGGGCTACACCTTC	CSVELGGMEGYTF	NA	once	TRBV29-1	TRBJ1-2
TGTGCCAGCAGCCAAACCCACCGGAGCAGCCGGGGGGACTATGGCTACACCTTC	CASSQTHRSSRGDYGYTF	NA	NA	TRBV3-1	TRBJ1-2
TGTGCCACCAGCAGAGATCCAGGGGTGGGCGAGCAGTACTTC	CATSRDPGVGEQYF	NA	NA	TRBV15	TRBJ2-7
TGTGCCAGCCAAGGACAGGTTGACGAGCAGTACTTC	CASQGQVDEQYF	TRBD1	NA	TRBV2	TRBJ2-7
TGTGCCAGCAGCGTAAACAGGGGGTTCAACTATGGCTACACCTTC	CASSVNRGFNYGYTF	TRBD1	NA	TRBV13	TRBJ1-2
TGCAGTGCCCCCCTAGGTGTTGAGCAGTACTTC	CSAPLGVEQYF	NA	once	TRBV20-1	TRBJ2-7